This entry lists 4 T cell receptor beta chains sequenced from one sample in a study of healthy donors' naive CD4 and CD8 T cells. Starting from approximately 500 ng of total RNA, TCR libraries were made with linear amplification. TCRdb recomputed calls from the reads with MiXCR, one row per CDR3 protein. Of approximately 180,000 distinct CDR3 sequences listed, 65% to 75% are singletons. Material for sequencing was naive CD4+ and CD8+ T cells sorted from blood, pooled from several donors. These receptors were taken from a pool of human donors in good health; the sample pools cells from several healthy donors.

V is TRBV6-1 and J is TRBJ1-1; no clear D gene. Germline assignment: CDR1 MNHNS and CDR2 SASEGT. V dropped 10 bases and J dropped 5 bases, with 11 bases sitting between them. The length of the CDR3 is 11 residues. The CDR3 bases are TGTGCCATCAGAAGAGGAACTGAAGCTTTCTTT. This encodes CAIRRGTEAFF.

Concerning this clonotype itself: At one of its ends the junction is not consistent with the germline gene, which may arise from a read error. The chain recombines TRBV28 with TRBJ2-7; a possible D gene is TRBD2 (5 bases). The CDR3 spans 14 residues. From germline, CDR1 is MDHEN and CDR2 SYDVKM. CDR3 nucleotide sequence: TGTACCAGCACCCCGGACTGGCAAACCTACGAGCAGTACTTC. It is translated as CTSTPDWQTYEQYF.

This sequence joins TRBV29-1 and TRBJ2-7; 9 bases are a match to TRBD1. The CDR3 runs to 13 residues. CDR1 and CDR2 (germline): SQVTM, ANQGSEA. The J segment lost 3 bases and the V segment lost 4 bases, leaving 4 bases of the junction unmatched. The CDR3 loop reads CSVAGTGLYEQYF. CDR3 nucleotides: TGCAGCGTTGCTGGGACAGGGCTCTACGAGCAGTACTTC.

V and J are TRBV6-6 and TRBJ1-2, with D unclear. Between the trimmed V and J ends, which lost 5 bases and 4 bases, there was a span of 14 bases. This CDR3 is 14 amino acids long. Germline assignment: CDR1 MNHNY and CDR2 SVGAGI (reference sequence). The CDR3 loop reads CASSEAYGSYGYTF. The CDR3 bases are TGTGCCAGCAGTGAAGCCTATGGGAGCTATGGCTACACCTTC.